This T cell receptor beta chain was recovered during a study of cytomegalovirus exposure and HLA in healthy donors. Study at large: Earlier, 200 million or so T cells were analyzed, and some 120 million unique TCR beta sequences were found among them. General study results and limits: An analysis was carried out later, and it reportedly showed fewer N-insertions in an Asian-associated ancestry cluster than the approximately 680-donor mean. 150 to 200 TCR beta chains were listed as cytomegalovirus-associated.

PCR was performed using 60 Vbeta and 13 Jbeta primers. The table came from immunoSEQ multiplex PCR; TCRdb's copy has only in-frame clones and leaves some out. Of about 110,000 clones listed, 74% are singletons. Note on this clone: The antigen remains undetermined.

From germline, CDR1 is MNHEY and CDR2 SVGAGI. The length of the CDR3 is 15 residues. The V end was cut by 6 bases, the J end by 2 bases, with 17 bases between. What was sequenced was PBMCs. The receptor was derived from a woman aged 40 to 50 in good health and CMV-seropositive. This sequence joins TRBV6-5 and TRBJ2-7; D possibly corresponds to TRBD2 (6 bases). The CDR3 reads CASSKTFRTTYEQYF. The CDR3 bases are TGTGCCAGCAGCAAAACATTTCGGACTACCTACGAGCAGTACTTC.